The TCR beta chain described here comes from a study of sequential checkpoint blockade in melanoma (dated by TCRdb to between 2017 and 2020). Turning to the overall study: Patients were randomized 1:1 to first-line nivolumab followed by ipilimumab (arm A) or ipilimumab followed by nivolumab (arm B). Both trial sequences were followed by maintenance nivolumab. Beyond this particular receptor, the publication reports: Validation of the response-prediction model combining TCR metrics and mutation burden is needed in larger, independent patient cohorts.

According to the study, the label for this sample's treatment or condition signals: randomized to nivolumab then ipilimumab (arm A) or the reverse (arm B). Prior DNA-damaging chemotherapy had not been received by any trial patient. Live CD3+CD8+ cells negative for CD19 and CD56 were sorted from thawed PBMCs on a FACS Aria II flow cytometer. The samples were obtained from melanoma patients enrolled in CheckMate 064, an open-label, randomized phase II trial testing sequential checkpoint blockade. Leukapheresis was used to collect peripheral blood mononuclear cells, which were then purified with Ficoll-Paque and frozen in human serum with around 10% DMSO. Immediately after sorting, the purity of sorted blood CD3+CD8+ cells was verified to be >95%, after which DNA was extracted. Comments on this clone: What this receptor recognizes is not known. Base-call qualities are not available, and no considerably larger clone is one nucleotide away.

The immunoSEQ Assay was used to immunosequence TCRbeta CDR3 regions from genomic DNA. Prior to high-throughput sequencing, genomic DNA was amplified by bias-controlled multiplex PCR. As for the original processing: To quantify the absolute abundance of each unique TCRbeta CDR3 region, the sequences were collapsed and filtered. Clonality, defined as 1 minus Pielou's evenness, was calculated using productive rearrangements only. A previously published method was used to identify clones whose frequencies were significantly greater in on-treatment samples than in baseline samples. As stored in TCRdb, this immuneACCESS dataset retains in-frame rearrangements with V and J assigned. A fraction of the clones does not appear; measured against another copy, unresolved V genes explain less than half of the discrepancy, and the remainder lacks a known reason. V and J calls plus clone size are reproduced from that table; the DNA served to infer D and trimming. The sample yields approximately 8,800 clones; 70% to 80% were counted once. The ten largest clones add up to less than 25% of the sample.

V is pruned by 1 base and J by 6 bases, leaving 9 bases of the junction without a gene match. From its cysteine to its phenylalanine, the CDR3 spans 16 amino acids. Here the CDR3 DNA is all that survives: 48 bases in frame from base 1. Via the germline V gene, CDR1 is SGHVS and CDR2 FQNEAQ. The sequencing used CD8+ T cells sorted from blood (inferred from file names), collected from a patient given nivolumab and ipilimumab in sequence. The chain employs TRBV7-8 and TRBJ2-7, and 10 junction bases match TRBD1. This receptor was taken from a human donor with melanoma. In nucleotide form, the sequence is TGTGCCAGCAGCTTAGAAGACAGGGGGCTCAGGGGCGAGCAGTACTTC. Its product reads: CASSLEDRGLRGEQYF. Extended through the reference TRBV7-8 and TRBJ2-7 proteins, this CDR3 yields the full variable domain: GAGVSQSPRYKVAKRGQDVALRCDPISGHVSLFWYQQALGQGPEFLTYFQNEAQLDKSGLPSDRFFAERPEGSVSTLKIQRTQQEDSAVYLCASSLEDRGLRGEQYFGPGTRLTVT.